This is a list of T cell receptor beta chains from one sample in a study of identical twins. TCRdb re-called the 5' RACE reads through MiXCR, storing one row per CDR3 protein. Of around 340,000 distinct CDR3 sequences in the sample, roughly 9% were seen once. Sequences were obtained from naive T cells sorted from blood. The receptor source for this set is a woman aged 50 to 60 in good health. CDR3s include the opening cysteine and the closing phenylalanine or tryptophan. The D gene is left open where the match is weak. The size field is filled for only some rows; it gives once, few, many or a size class.

clone size: many; V gene: TRBV12-3/TRBV12-4; D gene: NA; J gene: TRBJ1-5; CDR3 DNA: TGTGCCAGCAGTTTAGGTCCCAGCTATAGCAATCAGCCCCAGCATTTT; CDR3 protein: CASSLGPSYSNQPQHF
clone size: many; V gene: TRBV24-1; D gene: NA; J gene: TRBJ2-1; CDR3 DNA: TGTGCCACCAGTGACCCCCCAGGTATTGAGCAGTTCTTC; CDR3 protein: CATSDPPGIEQFF
clone size: NA; V gene: TRBV29-1; D gene: NA; J gene: TRBJ1-2; CDR3 DNA: TGCAGCGTTGTAAGTTCAGGGGCGCTCGGCTACACCTTC; CDR3 protein: CSVVSSGALGYTF
clone size: NA; V gene: TRBV6-5; D gene: NA; J gene: TRBJ2-7; CDR3 DNA: TGTGCCAGCAGGCGCAATCCCCAGGGGAGGGGGTACGAGCAGTACTTC; CDR3 protein: CASRRNPQGRGYEQYF
clone size: few; V gene: TRBV11-2; D gene: NA; J gene: TRBJ2-1; CDR3 DNA: TGTGCCAGCAGCTTCAGACTTAGCGACCTCGTGATCGAGCAGTTCTTC; CDR3 protein: CASSFRLSDLVIEQFF
clone size: few; V gene: TRBV2; D gene: TRBD2; J gene: TRBJ2-1; CDR3 DNA: TGTGCCAGCCCCATGACTAGCGGGGATTACAATGAGCAGTTCTTC; CDR3 protein: CASPMTSGDYNEQFF
clone size: many; V gene: TRBV12-3/TRBV12-4; D gene: NA; J gene: TRBJ2-1; CDR3 DNA: TGTGCCAGCAGTTTAGTGTCTAGTGCTGTGTTCTTC; CDR3 protein: CASSLVSSAVFF
clone size: NA; V gene: TRBV7-8; D gene: NA; J gene: TRBJ2-5; CDR3 DNA: TGTGCCAGCAGCTTAGGGGGGCGGGTTTCGGACTTC; CDR3 protein: CASSLGGRVSDF
clone size: many; V gene: TRBV27; D gene: NA; J gene: TRBJ2-3; CDR3 DNA: TGTGCCAGCAGTCCATACGCTACAGGGACAGATACGCAGTATTTT; CDR3 protein: CASSPYATGTDTQYF
clone size: NA; V gene: TRBV27; D gene: NA; J gene: TRBJ2-2; CDR3 DNA: TGTGCCAGCAGTCGAACGGGTCCCTCCGCAGGGGAGCTGTTTTTT; CDR3 protein: CASSRTGPSAGELFF
clone size: few; V gene: TRBV20-1; D gene: TRBD1; J gene: TRBJ2-5; CDR3 DNA: TGCAGTGCCAACAGGGGGCTCCAAGAGACCCAGTACTTC; CDR3 protein: CSANRGLQETQYF
clone size: few; V gene: TRBV14; D gene: NA; J gene: TRBJ2-1; CDR3 DNA: TGTGCCAGCAGCCAAGATTTGACGGAGCAGTTCTTC; CDR3 protein: CASSQDLTEQFF
clone size: NA; V gene: TRBV5-1; D gene: TRBD1; J gene: TRBJ2-2; CDR3 DNA: TGCGCCAGCAGCCGCCGGGACAGGGGCGGGGAGCTGTTTTTT; CDR3 protein: CASSRRDRGGELFF
clone size: NA; V gene: TRBV5-4; D gene: TRBD2; J gene: TRBJ2-1; CDR3 DNA: TGTGCCAGCAGTTCCCTCGGGGGGTTCAGGAATGAGCAGTTCTTC; CDR3 protein: CASSSLGGFRNEQFF
clone size: NA; V gene: TRBV11-2; D gene: NA; J gene: TRBJ2-2; CDR3 DNA: TGTGCCAGCAGCTTATTTACTGGGGAGCTGTTTTTT; CDR3 protein: CASSLFTGELFF
clone size: few; V gene: TRBV4-1; D gene: TRBD2; J gene: TRBJ2-1; CDR3 DNA: TGCGCCAGCAGCCAAGAAGGAAGCGGGGTTTACAATGAGCAGTTCTTC; CDR3 protein: CASSQEGSGVYNEQFF
clone size: few; V gene: TRBV7-9; D gene: NA; J gene: TRBJ1-1; CDR3 DNA: TGTGCCAGCAGTCCCGGACAGAGGGGAGAAGCTTTCTTT; CDR3 protein: CASSPGQRGEAFF
clone size: NA; V gene: TRBV3-1; D gene: TRBD2; J gene: TRBJ2-4; CDR3 DNA: TGTGCCAGCAGCCAAGTCCTGGGGGGGAGAGGGAACATTCAGTACTTC; CDR3 protein: CASSQVLGGRGNIQYF
clone size: NA; V gene: TRBV20-1; D gene: NA; J gene: TRBJ2-1; CDR3 DNA: TGCAGTGCTAGAGGGGCCCGGAAAGTAGCGGCCTCCTACAATGAGCAGTTCTTC; CDR3 protein: CSARGARKVAASYNEQFF
clone size: NA; V gene: TRBV4-2; D gene: TRBD2; J gene: TRBJ2-1; CDR3 DNA: TGTGCCAGCAGAGAGCGGGAGCCGGTGAGTGAGCAGTTCTTC; CDR3 protein: CASREREPVSEQFF
clone size: many; V gene: TRBV12-3/TRBV12-4; D gene: NA; J gene: TRBJ1-2; CDR3 DNA: TGTGCCAGCAGTTTAAGGGTCGGTGGCTACACCTTC; CDR3 protein: CASSLRVGGYTF
clone size: NA; V gene: TRBV30; D gene: NA; J gene: TRBJ2-3; CDR3 DNA: TGTGCCTGGAGTCCCGGGACTGTGGCCACAGATACGCAGTATTTT; CDR3 protein: CAWSPGTVATDTQYF
clone size: many; V gene: TRBV29-1; D gene: TRBD1; J gene: TRBJ1-1; CDR3 DNA: TGCAGCGTTGCTTATAGGGACAGGGGTGGGACTGAAGCTTTCTTT; CDR3 protein: CSVAYRDRGGTEAFF
clone size: NA; V gene: TRBV29-1; D gene: NA; J gene: TRBJ1-1; CDR3 DNA: TGCAGCGTTGTTGGCAGCGGGAACACTGAAGCTTTCTTT; CDR3 protein: CSVVGSGNTEAFF
clone size: few; V gene: TRBV30; D gene: NA; J gene: TRBJ2-1; CDR3 DNA: TGTGCCTGGAGGGGGGCCAGGGCGGAGAATGAGCAGTTCTTC; CDR3 protein: CAWRGARAENEQFF
clone size: many; V gene: TRBV5-1; D gene: TRBD2; J gene: TRBJ2-5; CDR3 DNA: TGCGCCAGCAGCGCTTCTAGCGGGAGTGGAGAGACCCAGTACTTC; CDR3 protein: CASSASSGSGETQYF
clone size: many; V gene: TRBV29-1; D gene: NA; J gene: TRBJ1-2; CDR3 DNA: TGCAGCGTGCGCCTTAACTATGGCTACACCTTC; CDR3 protein: CSVRLNYGYTF
clone size: many; V gene: TRBV12-3/TRBV12-4; D gene: NA; J gene: TRBJ1-2; CDR3 DNA: TGTGCCAGCAGTTTCTTGGGGAACTATGGCTACACCTTC; CDR3 protein: CASSFLGNYGYTF
clone size: NA; V gene: TRBV6-6; D gene: NA; J gene: TRBJ2-3; CDR3 DNA: TGTGCCAGCAGTTATACGACTTCCTATACGCAGTATTTT; CDR3 protein: CASSYTTSYTQYF
clone size: few; V gene: TRBV4-1; D gene: TRBD2; J gene: TRBJ2-4; CDR3 DNA: TGCGCCAGCAGCCGTCTAGCGGGCCTACTAGCCAAAAACATTCAGTACTTC; CDR3 protein: CASSRLAGLLAKNIQYF
clone size: NA; V gene: TRBV5-1; D gene: TRBD2; J gene: TRBJ2-7; CDR3 DNA: TGCGCCAGCAGCTTGGCCGGGGCGGGAGGGACCTACGAGCAGTACTTC; CDR3 protein: CASSLAGAGGTYEQYF
clone size: few; V gene: TRBV12-3/TRBV12-4; D gene: TRBD2; J gene: TRBJ2-3; CDR3 DNA: TGTGCCAGCACTGGGGGACTAGCGGGAACCACAGATACGCAGTATTTT; CDR3 protein: CASTGGLAGTTDTQYF
clone size: NA; V gene: TRBV7-2; D gene: NA; J gene: TRBJ2-3; CDR3 DNA: TGTGCCAGCAGCTTCAGGACAAGCCCTACAGATACGCAGTATTTT; CDR3 protein: CASSFRTSPTDTQYF
clone size: NA; V gene: TRBV29-1; D gene: NA; J gene: TRBJ2-7; CDR3 DNA: TGCAGCGTGGGGGGGGCTAGCGGCACCTACGAGCAGTACTTC; CDR3 protein: CSVGGASGTYEQYF
clone size: NA; V gene: TRBV5-1; D gene: NA; J gene: TRBJ2-2; CDR3 DNA: TGCGCCAGCAGTCCGGTCGGTGGTTTTACCGGGGAGCTGTTTTTT; CDR3 protein: CASSPVGGFTGELFF
clone size: NA; V gene: TRBV5-1; D gene: NA; J gene: TRBJ1-2; CDR3 DNA: TGCGCCAGCAGCTTGGTCCCAGGAGGGATGACTTATGGCTACACCTTC; CDR3 protein: CASSLVPGGMTYGYTF
clone size: few; V gene: TRBV14; D gene: NA; J gene: TRBJ2-3; CDR3 DNA: TGTGCCAACGGCCGAGATACGCAGTATTTT; CDR3 protein: CANGRDTQYF
clone size: NA; V gene: TRBV20-1; D gene: TRBD2; J gene: TRBJ2-5; CDR3 DNA: TGCAGTGCTAGAGAGGTAGCGGGGCGACAAGAGACCCAGTACTTC; CDR3 protein: CSAREVAGRQETQYF
clone size: NA; V gene: TRBV20-1; D gene: NA; J gene: TRBJ2-1; CDR3 DNA: TGCAGTGCCCGGGACTGGCCTCGTCTGGAGCAGTTCTTC; CDR3 protein: CSARDWPRLEQFF
clone size: many; V gene: TRBV5-1; D gene: TRBD2; J gene: TRBJ2-7; CDR3 DNA: TGCGCCAGCAGCCCCCAAACTAGCGGGAGCCACGAGCAGTACTTC; CDR3 protein: CASSPQTSGSHEQYF
clone size: few; V gene: TRBV14; D gene: NA; J gene: TRBJ1-3; CDR3 DNA: TGTGCCAGCAGCGCGCGGACAGCTCACTCTGGAAACACCATATATTTT; CDR3 protein: CASSARTAHSGNTIYF
clone size: NA; V gene: TRBV5-1; D gene: NA; J gene: TRBJ1-1; CDR3 DNA: TGCGCCAGCAAGGACAGCCACACGGGGAGGACTGAAGCTTTCTTT; CDR3 protein: CASKDSHTGRTEAFF
clone size: few; V gene: TRBV5-1; D gene: TRBD2; J gene: TRBJ2-2; CDR3 DNA: TGCGCCAGCACCGAAACTAGCGTCCACACCGGGGAGCTGTTTTTT; CDR3 protein: CASTETSVHTGELFF
clone size: few; V gene: TRBV2; D gene: NA; J gene: TRBJ2-7; CDR3 DNA: TGTGCCAGCAGTGTTGCCTACGAGCAGTACTTC; CDR3 protein: CASSVAYEQYF
clone size: few; V gene: TRBV12-3/TRBV12-4; D gene: NA; J gene: TRBJ1-2; CDR3 DNA: TGTGCCAGCACTTTGGGACGGCGGCTGGAGGGCTACACCTTC; CDR3 protein: CASTLGRRLEGYTF
clone size: NA; V gene: TRBV20-1; D gene: NA; J gene: TRBJ2-5; CDR3 DNA: TGCAGTGCAAGACTCAAGGATGAGACCCAGTACTTC; CDR3 protein: CSARLKDETQYF
clone size: NA; V gene: TRBV5-5; D gene: NA; J gene: TRBJ2-2; CDR3 DNA: TGTGCCAGCAGCCTCAGGGTGAACACCAGGGAGCTGTTTTTT; CDR3 protein: CASSLRVNTRELFF
clone size: NA; V gene: TRBV4-2; D gene: NA; J gene: TRBJ2-3; CDR3 DNA: TGTGCCAGCAGCCGGAGACTAGTCACAGATACGCAGTATTTT; CDR3 protein: CASSRRLVTDTQYF
clone size: few; V gene: TRBV30; D gene: NA; J gene: TRBJ2-7; CDR3 DNA: TGTGCCTGGATGGGGGGGCCGAATTACGAGCAGTACTTC; CDR3 protein: CAWMGGPNYEQYF
clone size: many; V gene: TRBV3-1; D gene: NA; J gene: TRBJ1-1; CDR3 DNA: TGTGCCAGCAGCCAAGATCTTAGAGGGGCCAACACTGAAGCTTTCTTT; CDR3 protein: CASSQDLRGANTEAFF
clone size: NA; V gene: TRBV12-3/TRBV12-4; D gene: TRBD1; J gene: TRBJ2-1; CDR3 DNA: TGTGCCAGCAGTCCAGGGGGAACGCAGGGGTCAGCTGAGCAGTTCTTC; CDR3 protein: CASSPGGTQGSAEQFF
clone size: NA; V gene: TRBV5-1; D gene: TRBD1; J gene: TRBJ1-2; CDR3 DNA: TGCGCCAGCAGCACCGGGACAGGCAAAACTAACTATGGCTACACCTTC; CDR3 protein: CASSTGTGKTNYGYTF